The next 10 T cell receptor beta chains were all read from a single sample in a study of blood T cells in healthy people across ages. Primers used in a second PCR of about 6 to 12 cycles were a sample-barcoded 5' primer and a J-beta primer mix. One entry per CDR3 protein, called by TCRdb with MiXCR from the 5' RACE reads. The sample has some 930,000 distinct CDR3 sequences, approximately 32% seen once. These data were likewise used in another study, on T cells of mothers and their children.

The sequencing sample was made of blood. Source of these receptors: a woman in her thirties or forties in good health.

This clonotype was seen ten or more times. The rearrangement links TRBV12-3 or TRBV12-4 to TRBJ2-1, with D tentatively TRBD2 (7 bases). Trimming shortened V by 0 bases and J by 8 bases, and 11 bases separated the two germline ends. The CDR3 extends over 14 amino acids. For the CDR3, the DNA is TGTGCCAGCAGTTTAGCGGGGGGGCGAGATGAGCAGTTCTTC. This sequence encodes CASSLAGGRDEQFF.

The chain carries TRBV9 and TRBJ2-4; D gene unclear. The DNA end is a closer match to TRBJ2-7, so the J assignment may be wrong. CDR1 and CDR2 (germline): SGDLS, YYNGEE. The CDR3 contains 14 residues. CDR3 DNA sequence: TGTGCCAGCAGCGTAGATCGATCTACCTACGAGCAGTACTTC. Translating it yields CASSVDRSTYEQYF.

Remarks on this clonotype: This may be a read error: a much more frequent sequence differs by one nucleotide. V is TRBV7-9 and J is TRBJ1-2; D not resolved. Germline V gene sequence: CDR1 SEHNR, CDR2 FQNEAQ (reference sequence). This CDR3 spans 15 amino acids. The V end lost 5 bases, the J end lost 1 base, and 14 bases lay between the germline ends. CDR3 sequence (DNA): TGTGCCAGCAGCACAGAGGGAGGGTATAACTATGGCTACACCTTC. Translated, it gives CASSTEGGYNYGYTF.

In its sample, this clonotype was seen a few times. The J gene is TRBJ1-5, the V gene TRBV7-9; 9 nucleotides line up with TRBD1. The CDR3 consists of 16 residues. The V gene's germline CDR1 is SEHNR and CDR2 FQNEAQ (reference sequence). The J segment lost 5 bases and the V segment lost 5 bases, leaving 10 bases of the junction unmatched. The CDR3 protein is CASSPRRGQGDQPQHF. The DNA of the CDR3 is TGTGCCAGCAGCCCAAGGCGGGGACAGGGCGATCAGCCCCAGCATTTT.

This clonotype has more than one count but fewer than ten. V gene TRBV4-1 combines with J gene TRBJ2-7; 8 bases are a match to TRBD1. Germline V CDR1 and CDR2: MGHRA, YSYEKL. J lost 2 bases, V lost 2 bases, and 5 bases had no gene match. This CDR3 has 15 amino acids. The CDR3 coding sequence is TGCGCCAGCAGCCAACAGGGGGCCAGCACCTACGAGCAGTACTTC. Protein sequence: CASSQQGASTYEQYF.

This clonotype came up many times. This chain uses TRBV27 with TRBJ2-1; D is unresolved. The germline gives CDR1 MNHEY, CDR2 SMNVEV (reference sequence). V dropped 1 base and J dropped 5 bases, with 9 bases sitting between them. The CDR3 totals 14 residues. The CDR3 bases are TGTGCCAGCAGTTTATTGGCCGGCAACAATGAGCAGTTCTTC. Translated, it gives CASSLLAGNNEQFF.

V usage is TRBV27 and J usage is TRBJ1-4, with 7 bases identical to TRBD1. The CDR3 covers 16 residues. Looked up from germline, CDR1 is MNHEY and CDR2 is SMNVEV (reference sequence). After removal of 4 bases from V and 0 bases from J, the junction contained 5 bases not matched to a gene. Here the CDR3 DNA reads TGTGCCAGCAGTTCGCGGACAGGAACAACTAATGAAAAACTGTTTTTT. Its protein product is CASSSRTGTTNEKLFF.

The genes are TRBV12-5 and TRBJ2-1; 11 bases agree with TRBD1. CDR3 length: 17 amino acids. The J segment lost 0 bases and the V segment lost 7 bases, leaving 8 bases of the junction unmatched. Germline V gene sequence: CDR1 LGHNT, CDR2 FRNRAP. CDR3 in DNA: TGTGCTAGTGCCTGGACAGGGGGCAGGAGCTCCTACAATGAGCAGTTCTTC. Protein sequence: CASAWTGGRSSYNEQFF.

V is TRBV3-1 and J is TRBJ1-2; TRBD1 matches at 9 bases. The CDR3 consists of 13 residues. V lost 5 bases and J lost 5; bases outside the gene matches: 3. Germline CDR1 and CDR2: LGHDT and YNNKEL (reference sequence). CDR3 sequence reads: CASSKGQGYGYTF. In DNA, the CDR3 is TGTGCCAGCAGCAAAGGACAGGGGTATGGCTACACCTTC.

The V gene is TRBV10-3, the J gene TRBJ2-7, with 9 bases fitting TRBD1. The J call may be wrong; the DNA end is better matched by TRBJ2-5. The CDR3 has 14 residues. Germline V gene sequence: CDR1 ENHRY, CDR2 SYGVKD. For the CDR3, the DNA is TGTGCCATCAGTGAGGGACAGGGGCATGAGACCCAGTACTTC. It encodes CAISEGQGHETQYF.